This TCR beta chain came from a study of CD8 T cells in ankylosing spondylitis. Overall study findings and caveats: Enrichment of disease-linked clones was reportedly significant in matched ankylosing spondylitis synovial fluid. Disease-associated clones were CD8+ and fairly uncommon in peripheral blood. Existing reports had already noted some motif variants in reactive arthritis synovial fluid and blood.

Per germline, CDR1 LNHNV and CDR2 YYDKDF (reference sequence). Trimming cost V 3 bases and J 0 bases, with 15 bases left between them. This CDR3 is built from 17 residues. In regard to this clonotype: Its antigen is still unknown.

TCRdb re-called the 5' RACE reads with MiXCR, one entry per CDR3 protein. Here the sample spans 160,000 or so distinct CDR3 sequences, roughly 10% being singletons. The TCR sequence derives from a female donor with ankylosing spondylitis or in good health (not recorded which). Sequencing used blood, either unsorted or a sorted T cell fraction (not recorded which). V gene TRBV15 combines with J gene TRBJ2-4; D remains unclear. CDR3 coding DNA: TGTGCCACCAGCAGGACCGGCCTTCGGATAGCCAAAAACATTCAGTACTTC. Protein sequence: CATSRTGLRIAKNIQYF. The full variable domain, in which reference TRBV15 and TRBJ2-4 provide the parts outside the CDR3, is DAMVIQNPRYQVTQFGKPVTLSCSQTLNHNVMYWYQQKSSQAPKLLFHYYDKDFNNEADTPDNFQSRRPNTSFCFLDIRSPGLGDTAMYLCATSRTGLRIAKNIQYFGAGTRLSVL.